The sequence of this TCR beta chain was determined in a study of blood T cells in healthy people across ages. Study details: In model experiments, template switching was able to capture about one barcoded beta molecule for every two T cells that were present. Regarding the study as a whole: Naive CD4+ cell counts and diversity both ran higher in long-lived than in aged donors.

Remarks on this clonotype: Its specificity is unknown.

A J-beta primer mix and a sample-barcoded 5' primer were used in a second PCR of roughly 6 to 11 cycles. There were at least 3 million CDR3-containing paired-end reads obtained from each sample. TCRdb passed the 5' RACE reads through MiXCR, listing each CDR3 protein once. The sample includes around 2 million distinct CDR3 sequences, roughly two fifths of them seen just once. Each sample used at least 7 million PBMCs. Germline V gene lookup returns CDR1 MNHNY and CDR2 SVGAGI (reference sequence). V lost 5 bases and J lost 0; bases outside the gene matches: 11. The CDR3 is made up of 17 amino acids. The chain joins TRBV6-6 to TRBJ2-3, with 7 bases fitting TRBD1. The material sequenced was blood. This receptor was obtained from a human donor in good health. Here the CDR3 reads CASSTRQGSASTDTQYF. The CDR3 DNA is TGTGCCAGCAGTACACGACAGGGTTCAGCTAGCACAGATACGCAGTATTTT.